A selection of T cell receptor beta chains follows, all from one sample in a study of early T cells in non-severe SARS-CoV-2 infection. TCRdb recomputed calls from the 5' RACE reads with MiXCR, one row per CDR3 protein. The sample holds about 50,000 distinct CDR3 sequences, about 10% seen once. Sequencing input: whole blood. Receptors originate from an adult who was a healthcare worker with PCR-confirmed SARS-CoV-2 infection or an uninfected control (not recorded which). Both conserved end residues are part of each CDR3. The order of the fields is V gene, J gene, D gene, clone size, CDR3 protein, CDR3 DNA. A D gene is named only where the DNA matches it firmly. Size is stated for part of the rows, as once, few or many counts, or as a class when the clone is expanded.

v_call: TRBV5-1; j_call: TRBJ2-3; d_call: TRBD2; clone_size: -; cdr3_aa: CASSSSGREDTQYF; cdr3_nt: TGCGCCAGCAGCTCTAGCGGGAGGGAAGATACGCAGTATTTT
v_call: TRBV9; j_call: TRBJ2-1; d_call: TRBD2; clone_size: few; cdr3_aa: CASSAPWGRLAGGSSYNEQFF; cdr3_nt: TGTGCCAGCAGCGCCCCGTGGGGGAGACTAGCGGGAGGGAGCTCCTACAATGAGCAGTTCTTC
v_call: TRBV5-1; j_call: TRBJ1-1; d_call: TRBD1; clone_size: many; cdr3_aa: CASSSGGSRNTEAFF; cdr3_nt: TGCGCCAGCAGCTCAGGGGGCTCCCGGAACACTGAAGCTTTCTTT
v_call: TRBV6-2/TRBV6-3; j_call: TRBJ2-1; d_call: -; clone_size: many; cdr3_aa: CASVRGSPGDEQFF; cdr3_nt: TGTGCCAGCGTGCGGGGCTCGCCGGGGGATGAGCAGTTCTTC
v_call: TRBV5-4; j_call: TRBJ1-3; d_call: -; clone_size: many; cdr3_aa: CASSPDRPSGNTIYF; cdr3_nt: TGTGCCAGCAGCCCGGACAGACCTTCTGGAAACACCATATATTTT
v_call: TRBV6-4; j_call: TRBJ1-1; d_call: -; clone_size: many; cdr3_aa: CASSLTGNTEAFF; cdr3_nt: TGTGCCAGCAGTCTCACAGGGAACACTGAAGCTTTCTTT
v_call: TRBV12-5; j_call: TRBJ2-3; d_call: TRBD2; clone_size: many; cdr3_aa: CASGSSGRWTDTQYF; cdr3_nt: TGTGCTAGTGGTTCTAGCGGGAGGTGGACAGATACGCAGTATTTT
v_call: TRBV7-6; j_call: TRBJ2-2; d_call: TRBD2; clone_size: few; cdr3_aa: CASSLSGGANTGELFF; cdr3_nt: TGTGCCAGCAGCTTATCCGGGGGGGCGAACACCGGGGAGCTGTTTTTT
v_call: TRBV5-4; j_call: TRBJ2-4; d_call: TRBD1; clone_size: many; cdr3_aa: CASSLGQGADIQYF; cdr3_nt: TGTGCCAGCAGCTTGGGACAGGGGGCAGACATTCAGTACTTC
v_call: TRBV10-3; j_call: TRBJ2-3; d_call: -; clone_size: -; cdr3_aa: CAIMNTDGTDTQYF; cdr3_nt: TGTGCCATCATGAATACTGACGGCACAGATACGCAGTATTTT
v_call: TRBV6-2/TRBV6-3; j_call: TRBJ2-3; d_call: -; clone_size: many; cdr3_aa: CASSYGASTDTQYF; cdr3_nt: TGTGCCAGCAGTTACGGGGCTAGCACAGATACGCAGTATTTT
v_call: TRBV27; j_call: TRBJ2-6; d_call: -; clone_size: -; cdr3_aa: CASRQGDSGANVLTF; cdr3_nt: TGTGCCAGCAGGCAAGGGGATTCCGGGGCCAACGTCCTGACTTTC
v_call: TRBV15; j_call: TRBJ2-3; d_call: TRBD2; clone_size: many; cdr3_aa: CATSPGTSGKDTQYF; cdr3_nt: TGTGCCACCAGCCCAGGGACTAGCGGGAAAGATACGCAGTATTTT
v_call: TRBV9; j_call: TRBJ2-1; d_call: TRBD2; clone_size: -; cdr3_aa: CASSARLAGGGEQFF; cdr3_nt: TGTGCCAGCAGTGCCCGACTAGCGGGAGGTGGTGAGCAGTTCTTC
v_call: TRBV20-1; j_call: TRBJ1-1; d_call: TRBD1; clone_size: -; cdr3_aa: CSAENGQGNTEAFF; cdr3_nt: TGCAGTGCTGAAAATGGACAGGGTAACACTGAAGCTTTCTTT
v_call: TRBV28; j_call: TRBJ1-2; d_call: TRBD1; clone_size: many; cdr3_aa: CASSSGQARGYTF; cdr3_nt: TGTGCCAGCAGTAGCGGACAGGCTAGGGGCTACACCTTC
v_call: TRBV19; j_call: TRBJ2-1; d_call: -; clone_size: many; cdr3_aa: CASSPSYNEQFF; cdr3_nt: TGTGCCAGTAGTCCATCCTACAATGAGCAGTTCTTC
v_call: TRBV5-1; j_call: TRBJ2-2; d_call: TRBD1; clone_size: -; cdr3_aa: CASSFDRGNTGELFF; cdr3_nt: TGCGCCAGCAGCTTTGACAGGGGGAACACCGGGGAGCTGTTTTTT
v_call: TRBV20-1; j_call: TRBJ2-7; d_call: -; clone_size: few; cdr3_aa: CSAFHVVGLGSYEQYF; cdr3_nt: TGCAGTGCTTTCCATGTCGTCGGATTAGGTTCCTACGAGCAGTACTTC
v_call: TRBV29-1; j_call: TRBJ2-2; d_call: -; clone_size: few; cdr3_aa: CSVVENRGTGELFF; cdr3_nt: TGCAGCGTTGTAGAGAACAGAGGCACCGGGGAGCTGTTTTTT
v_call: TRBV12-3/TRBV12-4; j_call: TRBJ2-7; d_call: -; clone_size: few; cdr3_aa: CASTPKTGYEQYF; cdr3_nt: TGTGCCAGTACGCCCAAGACGGGATACGAGCAGTACTTC
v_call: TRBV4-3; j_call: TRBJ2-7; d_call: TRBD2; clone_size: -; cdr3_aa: CASSGLAGSYEQYF; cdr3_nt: TGCGCCAGCAGCGGGCTAGCGGGATCCTACGAGCAGTACTTC
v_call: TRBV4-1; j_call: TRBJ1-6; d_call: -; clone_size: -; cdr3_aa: CASSQEGLGASSNSPLHF; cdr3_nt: TGCGCCAGCAGCCAAGAGGGTTTAGGGGCCTCCAGCAATTCACCCCTCCACTTT
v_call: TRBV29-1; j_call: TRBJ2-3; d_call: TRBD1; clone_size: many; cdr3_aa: CSVDRGRGTDTQYF; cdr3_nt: TGCAGCGTCGACAGGGGGCGCGGAACAGATACGCAGTATTTT
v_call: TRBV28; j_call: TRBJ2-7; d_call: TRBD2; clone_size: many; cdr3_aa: CASMRSGRAYEQYF; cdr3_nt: TGTGCCAGCATGAGGAGCGGGAGGGCCTACGAGCAGTACTTC
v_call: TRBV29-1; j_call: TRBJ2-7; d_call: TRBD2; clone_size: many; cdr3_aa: CSVAHYRRLAGNSYEQYF; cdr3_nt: TGCAGCGTTGCCCATTATCGTCGACTAGCAGGGAACTCCTACGAGCAGTACTTC
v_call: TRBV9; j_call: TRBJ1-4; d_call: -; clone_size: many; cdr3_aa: CASSVGGFNEKLFF; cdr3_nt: TGTGCCAGCAGCGTTGGGGGGTTTAATGAAAAACTGTTTTTT
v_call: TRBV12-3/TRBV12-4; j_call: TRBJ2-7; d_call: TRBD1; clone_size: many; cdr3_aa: CASSFTGQSTYEQYF; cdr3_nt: TGTGCCAGCAGTTTTACGGGACAGTCAACCTACGAGCAGTACTTC
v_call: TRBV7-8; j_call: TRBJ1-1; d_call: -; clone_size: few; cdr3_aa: CASSLDSLEAFF; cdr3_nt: TGTGCCAGCAGCTTAGACTCCCTTGAAGCTTTCTTT
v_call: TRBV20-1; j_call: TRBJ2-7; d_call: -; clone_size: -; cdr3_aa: CSAREGGRYEQYF; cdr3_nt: TGCAGTGCTAGAGAGGGGGGTAGATACGAGCAGTACTTC
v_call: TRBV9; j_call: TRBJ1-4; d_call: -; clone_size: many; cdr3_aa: CASSVGGDEKLFF; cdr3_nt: TGTGCCAGCAGCGTAGGGGGTGATGAAAAACTGTTTTTT
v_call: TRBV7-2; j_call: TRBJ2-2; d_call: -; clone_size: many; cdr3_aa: CASSPHRDTGELFF; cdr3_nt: TGTGCCAGCAGCCCGCACCGGGACACCGGGGAGCTGTTTTTT
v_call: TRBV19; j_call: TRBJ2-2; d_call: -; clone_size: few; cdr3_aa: CASSIIIGELFF; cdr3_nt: TGTGCCAGTAGTATTATCATCGGGGAGCTGTTTTTT
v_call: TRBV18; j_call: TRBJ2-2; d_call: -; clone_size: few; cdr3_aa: CASSPQDAGELFF; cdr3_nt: TGTGCCAGCTCACCACAGGACGCCGGGGAGCTGTTTTTT
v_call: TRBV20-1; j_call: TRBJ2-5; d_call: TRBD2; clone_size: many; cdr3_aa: CSAVLAGQETQYF; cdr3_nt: TGCAGTGCGGTTTTAGCGGGGCAAGAGACCCAGTACTTC
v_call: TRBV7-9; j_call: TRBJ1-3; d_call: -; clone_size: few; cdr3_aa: CASRGEDSGNTIYF; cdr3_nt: TGTGCCAGCAGAGGGGAAGACTCTGGAAACACCATATATTTT
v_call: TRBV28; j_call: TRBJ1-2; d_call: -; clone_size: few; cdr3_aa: CASITQGIGGYTF; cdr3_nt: TGTGCCAGCATCACGCAGGGGATCGGAGGCTACACCTTC
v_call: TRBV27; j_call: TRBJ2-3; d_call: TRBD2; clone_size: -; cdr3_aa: CASSRLAGAADTQYF; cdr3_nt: TGTGCCAGCAGTAGACTAGCGGGAGCCGCAGATACGCAGTATTTT
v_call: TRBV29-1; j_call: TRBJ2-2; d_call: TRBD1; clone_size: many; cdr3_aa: CSVKGQGAGTGELFF; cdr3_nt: TGCAGCGTTAAAGGACAGGGGGCGGGCACCGGGGAGCTGTTTTTT
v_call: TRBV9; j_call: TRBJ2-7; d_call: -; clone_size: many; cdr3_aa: CASSVGSGESSEQYF; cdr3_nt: TGTGCCAGCAGCGTAGGTTCGGGGGAGTCATCCGAGCAGTACTTC
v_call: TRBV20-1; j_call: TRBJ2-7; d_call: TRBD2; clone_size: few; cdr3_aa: CSACVGEREGDEQYF; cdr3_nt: TGCAGTGCTTGCGTTGGTGAGCGGGAGGGAGACGAGCAGTACTTC